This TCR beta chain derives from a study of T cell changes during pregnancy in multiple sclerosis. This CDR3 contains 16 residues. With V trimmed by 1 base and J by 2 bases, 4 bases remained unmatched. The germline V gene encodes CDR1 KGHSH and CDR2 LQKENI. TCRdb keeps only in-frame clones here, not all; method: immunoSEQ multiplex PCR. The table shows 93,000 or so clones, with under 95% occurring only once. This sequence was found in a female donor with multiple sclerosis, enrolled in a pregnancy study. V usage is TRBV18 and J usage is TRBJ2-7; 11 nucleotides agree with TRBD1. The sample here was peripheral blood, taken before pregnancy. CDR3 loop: CASSPQPGQGAYEQYF. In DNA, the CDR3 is TGTGCCAGCTCACCACAGCCGGGACAGGGGGCCTACGAGCAGTACTTC.